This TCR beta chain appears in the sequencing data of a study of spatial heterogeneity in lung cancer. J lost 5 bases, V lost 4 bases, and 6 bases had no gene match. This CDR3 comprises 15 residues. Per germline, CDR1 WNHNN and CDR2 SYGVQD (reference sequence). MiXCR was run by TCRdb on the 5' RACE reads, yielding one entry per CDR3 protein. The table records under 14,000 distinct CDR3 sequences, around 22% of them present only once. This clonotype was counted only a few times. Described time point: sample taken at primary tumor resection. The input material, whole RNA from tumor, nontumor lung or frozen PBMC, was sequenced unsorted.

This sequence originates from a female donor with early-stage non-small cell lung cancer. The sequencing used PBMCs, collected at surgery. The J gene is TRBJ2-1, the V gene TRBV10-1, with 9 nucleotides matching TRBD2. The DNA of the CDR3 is TGCGCCAGCAGTGCCTCTAGCGGGGCGAACAATGAGCAGTTCTTC. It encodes CASSASSGANNEQFF.